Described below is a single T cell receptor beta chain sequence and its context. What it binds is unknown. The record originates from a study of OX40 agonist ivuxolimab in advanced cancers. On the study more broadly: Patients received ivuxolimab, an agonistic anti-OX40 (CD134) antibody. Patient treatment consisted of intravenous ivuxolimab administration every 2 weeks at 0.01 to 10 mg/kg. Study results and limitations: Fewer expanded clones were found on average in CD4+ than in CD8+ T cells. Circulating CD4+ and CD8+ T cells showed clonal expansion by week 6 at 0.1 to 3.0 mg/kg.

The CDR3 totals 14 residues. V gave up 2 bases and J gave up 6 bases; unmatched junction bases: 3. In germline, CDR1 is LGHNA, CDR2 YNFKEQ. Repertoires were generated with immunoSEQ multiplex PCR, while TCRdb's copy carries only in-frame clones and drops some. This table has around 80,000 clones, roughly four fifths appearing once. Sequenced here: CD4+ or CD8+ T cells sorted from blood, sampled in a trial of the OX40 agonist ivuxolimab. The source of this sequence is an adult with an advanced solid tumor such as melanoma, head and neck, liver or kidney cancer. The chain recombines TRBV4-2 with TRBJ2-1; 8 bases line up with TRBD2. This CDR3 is CASSQRGGPNEQFF. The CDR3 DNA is TGTGCCAGCAGCCAACGGGGGGGGCCCAATGAGCAGTTCTTC.